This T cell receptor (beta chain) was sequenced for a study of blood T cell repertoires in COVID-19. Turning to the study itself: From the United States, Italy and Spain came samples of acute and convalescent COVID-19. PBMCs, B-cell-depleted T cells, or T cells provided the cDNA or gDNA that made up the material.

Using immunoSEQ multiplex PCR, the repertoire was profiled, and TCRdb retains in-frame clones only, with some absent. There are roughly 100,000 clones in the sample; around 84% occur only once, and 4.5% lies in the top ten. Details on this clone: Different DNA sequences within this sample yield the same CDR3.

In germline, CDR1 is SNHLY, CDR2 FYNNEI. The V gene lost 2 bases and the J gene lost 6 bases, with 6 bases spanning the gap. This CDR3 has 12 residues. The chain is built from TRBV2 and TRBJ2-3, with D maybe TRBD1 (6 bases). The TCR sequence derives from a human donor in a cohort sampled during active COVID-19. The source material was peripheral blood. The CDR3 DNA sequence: TGTGCCAGCAGTGAACAGGGGGATACGCAGTATTTT. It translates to CASSEQGDTQYF.